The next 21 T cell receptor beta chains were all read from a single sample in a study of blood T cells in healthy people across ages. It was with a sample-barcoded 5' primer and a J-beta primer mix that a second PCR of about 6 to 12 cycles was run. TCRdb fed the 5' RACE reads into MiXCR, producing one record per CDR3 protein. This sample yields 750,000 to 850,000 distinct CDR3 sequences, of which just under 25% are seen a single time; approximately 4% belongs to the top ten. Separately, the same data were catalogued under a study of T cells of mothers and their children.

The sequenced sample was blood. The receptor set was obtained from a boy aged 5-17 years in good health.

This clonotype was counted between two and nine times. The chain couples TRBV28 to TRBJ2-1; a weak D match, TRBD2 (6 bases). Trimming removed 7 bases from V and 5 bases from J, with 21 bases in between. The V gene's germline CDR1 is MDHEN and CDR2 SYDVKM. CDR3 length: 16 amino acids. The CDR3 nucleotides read TGTGCCAGCACCACGGGTTGGACTATTAAAAACAATGAGCAGTTCTTC. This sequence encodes CASTTGWTIKNNEQFF.

CDR3 region: CSAAGTSGRNEQYF. The CDR3 DNA reads TGCAGCGCCGCCGGGACTAGCGGGAGGAACGAGCAGTACTTC. The chain uses TRBV29-1 and TRBJ2-7, with TRBD2 identical over 15 bases. The germline CDR1 and CDR2 sequences are SQVTM and ANQGSEA. With 7 bases clipped from V and 5 bases from J, the junction kept 6 bases outside the gene matches. The CDR3 length is 14 residues.

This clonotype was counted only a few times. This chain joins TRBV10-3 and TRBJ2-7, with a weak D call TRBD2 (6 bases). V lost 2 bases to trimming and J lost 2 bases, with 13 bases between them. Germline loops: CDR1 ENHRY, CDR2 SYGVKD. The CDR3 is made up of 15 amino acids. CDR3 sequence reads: CAISEPRDRAYEQYF. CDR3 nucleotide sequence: TGTGCCATCAGTGAGCCGCGGGACCGAGCCTACGAGCAGTACTTC.

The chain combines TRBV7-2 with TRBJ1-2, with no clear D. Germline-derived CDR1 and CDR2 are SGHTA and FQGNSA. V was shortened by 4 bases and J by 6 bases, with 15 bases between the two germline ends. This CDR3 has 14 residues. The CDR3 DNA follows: TGTGCCAGCAGCTCCTATTTAGAGGTGGATGGCTACACCTTC. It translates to CASSSYLEVDGYTF. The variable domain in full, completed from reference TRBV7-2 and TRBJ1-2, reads GAGVSQSPSNKVTEKGKDVELRCDPISGHTALYWYRQSLGQGLEFLIYFQGNSAPDKSGLPSDRFSAERTGGSVSTLTIQRTQQEDSAVYLCASSSYLEVDGYTFGSGTRLTVV.

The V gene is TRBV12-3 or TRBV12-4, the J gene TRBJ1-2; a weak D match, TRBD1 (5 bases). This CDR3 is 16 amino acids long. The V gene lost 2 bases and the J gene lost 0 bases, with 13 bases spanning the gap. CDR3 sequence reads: CASSLLREQANYGYTF. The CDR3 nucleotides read TGTGCCAGCAGTTTATTAAGGGAACAGGCTAACTATGGCTACACCTTC.

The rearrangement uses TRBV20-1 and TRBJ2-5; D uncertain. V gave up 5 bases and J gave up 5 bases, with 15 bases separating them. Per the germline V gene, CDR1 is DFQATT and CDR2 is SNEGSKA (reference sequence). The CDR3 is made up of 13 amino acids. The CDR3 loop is CSADRRPGETQYF. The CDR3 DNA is TGCAGTGCTGATCGACGCCCTGGGGAGACCCAGTACTTC.

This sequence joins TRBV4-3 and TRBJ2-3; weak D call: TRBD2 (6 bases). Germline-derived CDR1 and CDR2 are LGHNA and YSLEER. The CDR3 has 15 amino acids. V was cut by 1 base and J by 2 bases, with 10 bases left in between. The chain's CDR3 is CASSQGDSPTDTQYF. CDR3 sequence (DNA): TGCGCCAGCAGCCAAGGGGACTCCCCCACAGATACGCAGTATTTT.

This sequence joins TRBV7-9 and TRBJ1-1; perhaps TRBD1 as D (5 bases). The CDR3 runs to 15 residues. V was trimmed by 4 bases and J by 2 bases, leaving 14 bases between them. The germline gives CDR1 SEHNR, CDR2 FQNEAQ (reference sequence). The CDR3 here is CASSSPGDFNTEAFF. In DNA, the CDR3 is TGTGCCAGCAGCTCCCCCGGGGACTTTAACACTGAAGCTTTCTTT.

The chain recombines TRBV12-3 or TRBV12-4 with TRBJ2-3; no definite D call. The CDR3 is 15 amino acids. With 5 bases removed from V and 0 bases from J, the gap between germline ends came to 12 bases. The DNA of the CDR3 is TGTGCCAGCAGTCCGCGAAGACGGAGCACAGATACGCAGTATTTT. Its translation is CASSPRRRSTDTQYF.

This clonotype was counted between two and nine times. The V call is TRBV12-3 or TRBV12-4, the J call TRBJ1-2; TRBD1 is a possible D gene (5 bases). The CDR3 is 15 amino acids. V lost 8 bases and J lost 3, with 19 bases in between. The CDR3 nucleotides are TGTGCCAGCGGGCCCTCCCTTGACAGTCACTATGGCTACACCTTC. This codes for CASGPSLDSHYGYTF.

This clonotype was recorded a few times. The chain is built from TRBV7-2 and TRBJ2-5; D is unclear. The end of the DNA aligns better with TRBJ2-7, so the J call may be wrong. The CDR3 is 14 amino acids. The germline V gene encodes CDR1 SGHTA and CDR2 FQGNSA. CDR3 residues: CASSPRAASYEQYF. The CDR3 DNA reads TGTGCCAGCAGCCCTCGGGCGGCGTCCTACGAGCAGTACTTC.

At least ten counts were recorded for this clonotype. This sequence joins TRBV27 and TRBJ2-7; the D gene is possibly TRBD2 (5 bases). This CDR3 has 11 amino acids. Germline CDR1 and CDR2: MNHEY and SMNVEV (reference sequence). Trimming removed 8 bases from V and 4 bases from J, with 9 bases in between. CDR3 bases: TGTGCCAGCGGCGGGTCGTACGAGCAGTACTTC. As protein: CASGGSYEQYF.

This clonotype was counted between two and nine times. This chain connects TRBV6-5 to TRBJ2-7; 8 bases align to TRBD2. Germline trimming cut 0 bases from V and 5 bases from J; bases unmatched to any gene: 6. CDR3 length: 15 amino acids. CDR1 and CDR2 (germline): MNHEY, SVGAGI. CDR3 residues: CASSYSGTRSHEQYF. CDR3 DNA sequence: TGTGCCAGCAGTTACTCCGGGACTAGAAGCCACGAGCAGTACTTC.

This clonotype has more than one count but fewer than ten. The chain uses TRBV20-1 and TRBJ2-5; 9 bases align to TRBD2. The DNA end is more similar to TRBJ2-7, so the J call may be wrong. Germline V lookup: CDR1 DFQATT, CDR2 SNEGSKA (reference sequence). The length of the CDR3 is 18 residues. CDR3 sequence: CSARDRGSGSPTSYEQYF. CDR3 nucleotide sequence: TGCAGTGCTAGAGATCGGGGTAGCGGGAGCCCAACCTCCTACGAGCAGTACTTC.

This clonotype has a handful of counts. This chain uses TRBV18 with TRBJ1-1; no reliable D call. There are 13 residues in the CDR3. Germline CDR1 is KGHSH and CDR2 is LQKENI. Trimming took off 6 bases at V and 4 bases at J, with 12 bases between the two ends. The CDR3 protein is CASSLTSSTEAFF. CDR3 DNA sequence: TGTGCCAGCTCCCTAACTTCGAGCACTGAAGCTTTCTTT. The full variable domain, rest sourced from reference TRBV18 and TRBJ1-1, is NAGVMQNPRHLVRRRGQEARLRCSPMKGHSHVYWYRQLPEEGLKFMVYLQKENIIDESGMPKERFSAEFPKEGPSILRIQQVVRGDSAAYFCASSLTSSTEAFFGQGTRLTVV.

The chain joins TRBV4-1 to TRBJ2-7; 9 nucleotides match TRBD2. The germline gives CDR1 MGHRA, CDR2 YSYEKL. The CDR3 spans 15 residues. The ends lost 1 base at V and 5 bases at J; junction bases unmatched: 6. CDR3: CASSQVAGGSDEQYF. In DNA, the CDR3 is TGCGCCAGCAGCCAAGTTGCGGGAGGGTCGGACGAGCAGTACTTC.

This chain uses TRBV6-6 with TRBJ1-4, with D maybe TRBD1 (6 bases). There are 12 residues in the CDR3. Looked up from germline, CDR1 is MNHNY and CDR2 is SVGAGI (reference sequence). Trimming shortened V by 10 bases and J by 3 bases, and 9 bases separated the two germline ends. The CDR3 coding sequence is TGTGCCACCAGGGGCTCTAATGAAAAACTGTTTTTT. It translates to CATRGSNEKLFF.

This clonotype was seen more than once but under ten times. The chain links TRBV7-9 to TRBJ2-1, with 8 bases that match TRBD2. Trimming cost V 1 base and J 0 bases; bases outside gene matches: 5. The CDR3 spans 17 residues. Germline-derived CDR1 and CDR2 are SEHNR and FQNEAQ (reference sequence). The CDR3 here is CASSLEGLAGSYNEQFF. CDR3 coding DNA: TGTGCCAGCAGCTTAGAGGGCCTAGCGGGCTCCTACAATGAGCAGTTCTTC.

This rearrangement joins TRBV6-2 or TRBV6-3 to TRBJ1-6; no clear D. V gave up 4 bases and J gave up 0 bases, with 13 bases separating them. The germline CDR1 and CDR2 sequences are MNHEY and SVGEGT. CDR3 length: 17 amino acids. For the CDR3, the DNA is TGTGCCAGCAGTTTCCCGAGACGGAGCTCCTATAATTCACCCCTCCACTTT. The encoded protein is CASSFPRRSSYNSPLHF.

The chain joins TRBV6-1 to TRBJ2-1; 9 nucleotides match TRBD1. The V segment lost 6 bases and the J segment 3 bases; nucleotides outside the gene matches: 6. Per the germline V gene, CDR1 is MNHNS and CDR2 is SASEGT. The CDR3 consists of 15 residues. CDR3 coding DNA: TGTGCCAGCAGCGACCGGGACAGGGTCTACAATGAGCAGTTCTTC. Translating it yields CASSDRDRVYNEQFF.

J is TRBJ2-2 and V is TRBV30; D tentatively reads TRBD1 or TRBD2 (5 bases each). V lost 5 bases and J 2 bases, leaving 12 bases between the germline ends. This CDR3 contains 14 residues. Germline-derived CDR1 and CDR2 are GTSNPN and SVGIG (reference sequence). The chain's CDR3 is CAWQMGVNTGELFF. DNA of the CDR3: TGTGCCTGGCAAATGGGGGTTAACACCGGGGAGCTGTTTTTT.